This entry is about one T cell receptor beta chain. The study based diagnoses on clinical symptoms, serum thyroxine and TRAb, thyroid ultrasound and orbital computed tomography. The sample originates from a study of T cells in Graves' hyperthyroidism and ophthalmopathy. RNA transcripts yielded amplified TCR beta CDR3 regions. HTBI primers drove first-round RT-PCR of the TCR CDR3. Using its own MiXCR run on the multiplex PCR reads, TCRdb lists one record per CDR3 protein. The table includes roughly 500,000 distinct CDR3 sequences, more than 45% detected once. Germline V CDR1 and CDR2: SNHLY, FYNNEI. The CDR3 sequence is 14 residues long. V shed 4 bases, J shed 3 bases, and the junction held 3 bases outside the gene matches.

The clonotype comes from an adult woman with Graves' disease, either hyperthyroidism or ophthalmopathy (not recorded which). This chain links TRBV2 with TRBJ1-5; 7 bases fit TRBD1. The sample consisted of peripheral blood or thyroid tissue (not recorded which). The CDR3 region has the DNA TGTGCCAGCAGTGCAGGGGGGGACAATCAGCCCCAGCATTTT. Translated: CASSAGGDNQPQHF.